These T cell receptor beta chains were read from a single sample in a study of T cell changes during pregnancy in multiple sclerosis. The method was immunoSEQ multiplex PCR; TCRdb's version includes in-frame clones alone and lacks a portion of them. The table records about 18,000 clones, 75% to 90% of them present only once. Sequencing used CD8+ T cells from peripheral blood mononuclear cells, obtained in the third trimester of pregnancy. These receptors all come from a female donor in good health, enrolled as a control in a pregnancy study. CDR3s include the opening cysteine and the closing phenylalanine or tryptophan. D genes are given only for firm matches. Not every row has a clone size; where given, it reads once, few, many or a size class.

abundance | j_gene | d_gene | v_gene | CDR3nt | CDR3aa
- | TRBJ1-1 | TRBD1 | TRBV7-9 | TGTGCCAGCAGCTCGACAGGGACACGTGAAGCTTTCTTT | CASSSTGTREAFF
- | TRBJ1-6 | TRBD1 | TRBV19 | TGTGCCAGTACCGCAATCCAGGGGGCGAATAATTCACCCCTCCACTTT | CASTAIQGANNSPLHF
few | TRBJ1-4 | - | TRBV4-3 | TGCGCCAGCAGCCAAGAAGACAGGAGACATGAAAAACTGTTTTTT | CASSQEDRRHEKLFF
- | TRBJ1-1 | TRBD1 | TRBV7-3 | TGTGCCAGCAGCCTCGGGACAGGTCACGGCACTGAAGCTTTCTTT | CASSLGTGHGTEAFF
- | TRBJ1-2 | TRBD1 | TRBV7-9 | TGTGCCAGCAGCGGTCAGGGGGCAAGAGTCTATGGCTACACCTTC | CASSGQGARVYGYTF
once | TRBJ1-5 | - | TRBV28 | TGTGCCAGCACCCTAAGGCGAGACTTCAATCAGCCCCAGCATTTT | CASTLRRDFNQPQHF
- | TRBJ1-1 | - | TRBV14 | TGTGCCAGCAGCCAACGCGGGGGACCCCTGCAAGCTTTCTTT | CASSQRGGPLQAFF
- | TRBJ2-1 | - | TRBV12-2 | TGTGCAAGTCGCTTAGCGATTAGGGCAAAGCGGGCCAGCTCCTACAATGAGCAGTTCTTC | CASRLAIRAKRASSYNEQFF
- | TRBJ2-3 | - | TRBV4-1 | TGCGCCAGCAGCCCCGAGGGAGATACGCAGTATTTT | CASSPEGDTQYF
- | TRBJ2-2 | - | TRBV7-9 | TGTGCCAGCAGCTTAGCGACTGGCAGCAACACCGGGGAGCTGTTTTTT | CASSLATGSNTGELFF
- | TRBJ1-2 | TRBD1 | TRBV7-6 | TGTGCCAGCAGCTTAGCCCTGGGACAGGTGGATGGCTACACCTTC | CASSLALGQVDGYTF
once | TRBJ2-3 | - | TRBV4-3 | TGCGCCAGCAGCCAAGATCGGGGAATGGATACGCAGTATTTT | CASSQDRGMDTQYF
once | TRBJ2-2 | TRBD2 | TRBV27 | TGTGCCAGCAGTCCCCGGACTAGCGGGGGGGGGAACACCGGGGAGCTGTTTTTT | CASSPRTSGGGNTGELFF
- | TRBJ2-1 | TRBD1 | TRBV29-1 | TGCAGCGTCCCAAAAGGGGACAGCTCCTACAATGAGCAGTTCTTC | CSVPKGDSSYNEQFF
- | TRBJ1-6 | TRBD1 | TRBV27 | TGTGCCAGCAGAGGGACAGGGAGTTCGTATAATTCACCCCTCCACTTT | CASRGTGSSYNSPLHF
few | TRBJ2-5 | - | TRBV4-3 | TGCGCCAGCAGCCCAACGACAGTCGGGGAGACCCAGTACTTC | CASSPTTVGETQYF
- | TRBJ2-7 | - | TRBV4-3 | TGCGCCAGCAGCCAAGCCCAGGGTACCATCTACGAGCAGTACTTC | CASSQAQGTIYEQYF
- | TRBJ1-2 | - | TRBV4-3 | TGCGCCAGCAGCCAAGAGAACTTAAGCTATGGCTACACCTTC | CASSQENLSYGYTF
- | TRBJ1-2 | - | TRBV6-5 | TGTGCCAGCAGTTACGGGACAACTTATGGCTACACCTTC | CASSYGTTYGYTF
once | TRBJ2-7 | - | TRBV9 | TGTGCCAGCAGCGCCTTCGATGACACCTCCTACGAGCAGTACTTC | CASSAFDDTSYEQYF
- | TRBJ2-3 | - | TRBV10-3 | TGTGCCCTGGGGGCGGGGGTGGGCACAGATACGCAGTATTTT | CALGAGVGTDTQYF
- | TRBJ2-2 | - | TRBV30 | TGTGCCTGGATTGCGGACCCGGGGAGCGGGGAGCTGTTTTTT | CAWIADPGSGELFF
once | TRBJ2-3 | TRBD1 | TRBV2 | TGTGCCAGCGTGTTCCGGTTGCGCGAATTGGACAGGGGGTTAGCAGATACGCAGTATTTT | CASVFRLRELDRGLADTQYF
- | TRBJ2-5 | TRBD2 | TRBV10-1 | TGCGCCAGCAGTGGGGGGGGGTGCGGGGGAGCACAAGAGACCCAGTACTTC | CASSGGGCGGAQETQYF
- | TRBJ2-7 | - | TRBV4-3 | TGCGCCAGCAGCCTAGTTGGAGGCTACGAGCAGTACTTC | CASSLVGGYEQYF
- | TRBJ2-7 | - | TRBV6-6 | TGTGCCAGCAGTTACATACTAGAGAACGAGCAGTACTTC | CASSYILENEQYF
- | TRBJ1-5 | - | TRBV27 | TGTGCCAGCAGTTTATCCCGCCAGGGGAATCAGCCCCAGCATTTT | CASSLSRQGNQPQHF
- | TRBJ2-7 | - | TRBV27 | TGTGCCAGCAGTGTACAGGGCCAAAGGGCGGAGCAGTACTTC | CASSVQGQRAEQYF
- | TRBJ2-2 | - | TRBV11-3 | TGTGCCAGCAGCTTAGACCCAGGGGCGCGGGACACCGGGGAGCTGTTTTTT | CASSLDPGARDTGELFF
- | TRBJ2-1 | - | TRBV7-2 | TGTGCCAGCAGGTTTTATTCAGGTGAGCAGTTCTTC | CASRFYSGEQFF
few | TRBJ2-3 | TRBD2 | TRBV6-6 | TGTGCCTTGCGGGGGGGGAGCACAGATACGCAGTATTTT | CALRGGSTDTQYF
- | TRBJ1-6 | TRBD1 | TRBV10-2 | TGCGCCAGCAGCGCAGACAGGGGCTATAATTCACCCCTCCACTTT | CASSADRGYNSPLHF
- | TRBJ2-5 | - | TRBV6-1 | TGTGCCAGCAGTCGCCTCGCGCAAGAGACCCAGTACTTC | CASSRLAQETQYF
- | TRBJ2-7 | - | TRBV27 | TGTGCCAGCAGTTTATCCGTGGGACACGGCCCGGGAGAGCAGTACTTC | CASSLSVGHGPGEQYF
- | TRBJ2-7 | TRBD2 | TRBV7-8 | TGTGCCAGCAGCACAACTAGCGGGGGCTACTCCTACGAGCAGTACTTC | CASSTTSGGYSYEQYF
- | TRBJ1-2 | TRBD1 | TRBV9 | TGTGCCAGCAGCGGAGTACGGACAGGGAAGGATGGCTACACCTTC | CASSGVRTGKDGYTF
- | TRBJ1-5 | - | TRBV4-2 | TGTGCCAGCAGCCTAGAGGACAGAACTAGCAATCAGCCCCAGCATTTT | CASSLEDRTSNQPQHF
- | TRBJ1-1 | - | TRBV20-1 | TGCAGTGCACCTCGGGGGGCTGAAGCTTTCTTT | CSAPRGAEAFF
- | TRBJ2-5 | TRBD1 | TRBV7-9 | TGTGCCAGCAGCGGGGACAGAGCCAGAGTCTACCAAGAGACCCAGTACTTC | CASSGDRARVYQETQYF
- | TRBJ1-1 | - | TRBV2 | TGTGCCAGCAGTGAAACATACGGGGTCGCCGATAAACAGTTT | CASSETYGVADKQF
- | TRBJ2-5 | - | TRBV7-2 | TGTGCCAGCAGCTCTCTAGGATCTTTCAGAGGGGGTGGGCTAGAGACCCAGTACTTC | CASSSLGSFRGGGLETQYF
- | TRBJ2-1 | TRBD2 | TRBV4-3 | TGCGCCAGCAGCACCACTAGCGGGGGGGGCGATGAGCAGTTCTTC | CASSTTSGGGDEQFF
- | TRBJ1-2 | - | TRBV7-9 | TGTGCCAGCAGCTTTAGCTATGGCTACACCTTC | CASSFSYGYTF
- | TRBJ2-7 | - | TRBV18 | TGTGCCAGCTCACCACCCCAGGGGGAGGACGAGCAGTACTTC | CASSPPQGEDEQYF
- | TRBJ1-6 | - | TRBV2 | TGTGCCAGCATTCCGGGACAAACTAATTCACCCCTCCACTTT | CASIPGQTNSPLHF
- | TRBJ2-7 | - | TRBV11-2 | TGTGCCAGCAGTTCGACCAGCGGCTTGTCCTACGAGCAGTACTTC | CASSSTSGLSYEQYF
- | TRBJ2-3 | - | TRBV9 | TGTGCCAGCAGCCCCGAGGCCACAGATACGCAGTATTTT | CASSPEATDTQYF
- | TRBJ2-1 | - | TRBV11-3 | TGTGCCAGCAGCTTAGATAGGGCGGGCCTGGACAATGAGCAGTTCTTC | CASSLDRAGLDNEQFF
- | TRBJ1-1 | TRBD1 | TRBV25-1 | TGTGCCAGCACGACAGGGTCGAACACTGAAGCTTTCTTT | CASTTGSNTEAFF
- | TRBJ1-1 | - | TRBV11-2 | TGTGCCAGCAGCGATGGGGGCGGTGAAGCTTTCTTT | CASSDGGGEAFF
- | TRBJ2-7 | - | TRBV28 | TGTGCCAGCAGTCGCGGATTCTACGAGCAGTACTTC | CASSRGFYEQYF
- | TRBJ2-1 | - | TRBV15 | TGTGCCACCAGCAGCGAGAATGAGCAGTTCTTC | CATSSENEQFF
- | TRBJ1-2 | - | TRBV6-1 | TGTGCCAGCAGTGAAAATGTGAGCCCAAGGGGCTATGGCTACACCTTC | CASSENVSPRGYGYTF
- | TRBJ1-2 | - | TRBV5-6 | TGTGCCAGCAGCTTGGCGGCAGGGTCGGGTGGCTACACCTTC | CASSLAAGSGGYTF